Sequencing of this T cell receptor (beta chain) was carried out in a study of regulatory T cells in long-lasting Graves disease. Indicated time point: persistent/refractory GD, antithyroid drugs over 5 years with positive TRAb. PBMCs were the source of the RNA used for TCR sequencing. Patient provenance is recorded as an endocrinology department in Xi'an, China. Arm-PCR of CDR3 regions with iRepertoire HTBI primers generated TCR beta libraries. TCRdb re-derived calls from the multiplex PCR reads in MiXCR, one entry per CDR3 protein. Here the sample spans a few hundred thousand distinct CDR3 sequences, around 20% being singletons. CDR3 length: 15 amino acids. Germline loops: CDR1 LGHNA, CDR2 YNFKEQ. J was trimmed by 3 bases and V by 0 bases; bases with no gene match: 3.

Material: peripheral blood mononuclear cells (PBMCs), obtained when the disease was refractory, from a patient treated with antithyroid drugs. The sequence was collected from a female donor with Graves disease. The chain links TRBV4-2 to TRBJ2-7; 9 positions match TRBD1. This CDR3 is CASSQEGQGIYEQYF. The CDR3 DNA reads TGTGCCAGCAGCCAAGAGGGACAGGGAATCTACGAGCAGTACTTC.